One and the same sample provided the 28 T cell receptor beta chains below, sequenced in a study of T cells after somatic rescue of genetic block. This table comes from immunoSEQ multiplex PCR, and its TCRdb copy is limited to in-frame clones, with some not included. The sample carries more than 70,000 clones, 80% to 90% recorded once. The sequenced material came from peripheral blood mononuclear cells (PBMCs). These receptors were obtained from a young woman.

The rearrangement links TRBV6-4 to TRBJ2-1; the match to TRBD2 covers 7 bases. CDR1 is MRHNA and CDR2 is SNTAGT in the germline V gene. The CDR3 covers 13 residues. The V gene end was trimmed by 3 bases and the J gene end by 7 bases; junction bases not matched to a gene: 3. CDR3 sequence reads: CASSEAGENEQFF. DNA of the CDR3: TGTGCCAGCAGTGAGGCGGGAGAAAATGAGCAGTTCTTC.

The chain employs TRBV11-3 and TRBJ2-1; D is tentatively TRBD1 or TRBD2 (5 bases each). CDR1 is SGHNT, CDR2 YENEEA, per germline. V dropped 7 bases and J dropped 5 bases, with 15 bases sitting between them. The length of the CDR3 is 14 residues. The CDR3 is CASTSPRGHNEQFF. CDR3 coding DNA: TGTGCCAGCACAAGTCCCCGGGGCCACAATGAGCAGTTCTTC. The entire variable domain, with the rest obtained from reference TRBV11-3 and TRBJ2-1, is as follows: EAGVVQSPRYKIIEKKQPVAFWCNPISGHNTLYWYLQNLGQGPELLIRYENEEAVDDSQLPKDRFSAERLKGVDSTLKIQPAELGDSAVYLCASTSPRGHNEQFFGPGTRLTVL.

The chain employs TRBV2 and TRBJ2-3; 10 bases fit TRBD2. Germline-derived CDR1 and CDR2 are SNHLY and FYNNEI. Germline trimming cut 0 bases from V and 11 bases from J; bases unmatched to any gene: 8. This CDR3 has 15 residues. The CDR3 is CASSEASGRVYGQYF. The CDR3 bases are TGTGCCAGCAGTGAAGCGAGCGGGAGGGTTTATGGGCAGTATTTT.

The chain is built from TRBV27 and TRBJ2-5, with 7 nucleotides matching TRBD2. This CDR3 is built from 18 residues. With V trimmed by 5 bases and J by 2 bases, 17 bases remained unmatched. From germline, CDR1 is MNHEY and CDR2 SMNVEV (reference sequence). The CDR3 loop reads CASSQLGAWTRSQETQYF. The CDR3 DNA is TGTGCCAGCAGTCAACTTGGGGCCTGGACTAGGAGTCAAGAGACCCAGTACTTC.

V is TRBV12-5 and J is TRBJ2-1; D remains unclear. V was shortened by 7 bases and J by 6 bases, with 19 bases between the two germline ends. CDR1 and CDR2 from the germline V gene are LGHNT and FRNRAP. The CDR3 has 15 residues. The CDR3 spells CASAPAGLPSNEQFF. CDR3 bases: TGTGCTAGTGCCCCGGCTGGGCTACCTTCCAATGAGCAGTTCTTC.

V gene TRBV11-1 combines with J gene TRBJ1-1, with D maybe TRBD1 (6 bases). Trimming removed 4 bases at V and 6 bases at J, with 15 bases between. Per germline, CDR1 SGHAT and CDR2 FQDESV (reference sequence). The CDR3 sequence is 14 residues long. The CDR3, as DNA: TGTGCCAGCAGCTCATCCGGACAGCGCGCTGAAGCTTTCTTT. This sequence encodes CASSSSGQRAEAFF.

This chain links TRBV7-9 with TRBJ2-7; D perhaps matches TRBD2 (6 bases). V gave up 1 base and J gave up 4 bases, with 14 bases separating them. CDR1 is SEHNR, CDR2 FQNEAQ, per germline (reference sequence). The CDR3 has 15 amino acids. The DNA of the CDR3 is TGTGCCAGCAGCTTAGACCTCAGGGAGGATTACGAGCAGTACTTC. Its protein is CASSLDLREDYEQYF.

The rearrangement joins TRBV5-3 to TRBJ1-4; D is ambiguous. TRBV5-3 counts as an open reading frame of uncertain function. V lost 3 bases and J lost 2, with 14 bases in between. This CDR3 has 16 residues. CDR3 DNA sequence: TGTGCCAGAAGCTGGCCGGAAAGGTGGACTAATGAAAAACTGTTTTTT. It specifies CARSWPERWTNEKLFF.

The V gene is TRBV7-2, the J gene TRBJ1-5; D might be TRBD1 (5 bases). Germline-derived CDR1 and CDR2 are SGHTA and FQGNSA. This CDR3 has 15 amino acids. Between the trimmed V and J ends, which lost 5 bases and 0 bases, there was a span of 11 bases. This CDR3 is CASSTTVYSNQPQHF. The CDR3 DNA follows: TGTGCCAGCAGCACGACAGTCTATAGCAATCAGCCCCAGCATTTT. Based on the CDR3 plus reference TRBV7-2 and TRBJ1-5, the full variable domain is GAGVSQSPSNKVTEKGKDVELRCDPISGHTALYWYRQSLGQGLEFLIYFQGNSAPDKSGLPSDRFSAERTGGSVSTLTIQRTQQEDSAVYLCASSTTVYSNQPQHFGDGTRLSIL.

The CDR3 is CASSLPFGTQYF. For the CDR3, the DNA is TGTGCCAGCAGCTTACCCTTCGGGACCCAGTACTTC. This chain links TRBV7-2 with TRBJ2-5; no firm D call. V lost 2 bases and J lost 7, with 8 bases in between. In germline, CDR1 is SGHTA, CDR2 FQGNSA. This CDR3 is 12 amino acids long.

The rearrangement links TRBV5-6 to TRBJ2-4; possible D gene TRBD1, 5 bases. CDR3 size: 15 residues. Trimming took off 2 bases at V and 2 bases at J, with 11 bases between the two ends. Germline V gene data show CDR1 as SGHDT and CDR2 as YYEEEE. The CDR3 DNA sequence: TGTGCCAGCAGCTTCAGGGTCGGGCCCAAAAACATTCAGTACTTC. It yields the protein CASSFRVGPKNIQYF.

This sequence joins TRBV6-6 and TRBJ2-7, with 9 positions matching TRBD2. In germline, CDR1 is MNHNY, CDR2 SVGAGI (reference sequence). V was clipped by 2 bases and J by 11 bases; unmatched bases: 13. This CDR3 spans 15 amino acids. The CDR3 is CASSYPGGSGRWEYF. CDR3 bases: TGTGCCAGCAGTTACCCTGGGGGTAGCGGGAGATGGGAGTACTTC.

The chain joins TRBV5-1 to TRBJ1-6; D is unclear. Germline V lookup: CDR1 SGHRS, CDR2 YFSETQ. The CDR3 loop spans 16 amino acids. V was shortened by 1 base and J by 3 bases, with 11 bases between the two germline ends. The CDR3 nucleotides are TGCGCCAGCAGCTTGAACGTCGTCGGCTATAATTCACCCCTCCACTTT. Translated: CASSLNVVGYNSPLHF.

The chain combines TRBV9 with TRBJ2-3; D not resolved. With 3 bases removed from V and 2 bases from J, the gap between germline ends came to 1 base. The CDR3 runs 11 residues. CDR1 is SGDLS and CDR2 is YYNGEE in the germline V gene. The CDR3 loop reads CASSDTDTQYF. The CDR3 region has the DNA TGTGCCAGCAGCGACACAGATACGCAGTATTTT.

The V gene is TRBV7-9, the J gene TRBJ2-1, with 7 nucleotides matching TRBD2. CDR1 is SEHNR and CDR2 is FQNEAQ in the germline V gene (reference sequence). The length of the CDR3 is 14 residues. V gave up 3 bases and J gave up 8 bases; unmatched junction bases: 7. Here the CDR3 reads CASSFARGRDEQFF. For the CDR3, the DNA is TGTGCCAGCAGCTTCGCCCGAGGGAGGGATGAGCAGTTCTTC.

The chain uses TRBV28 and TRBJ2-1; D may be TRBD2 (7 bases). Deletions cut 7 bases from V and 4 bases from J, with 14 bases between. Germline assignment: CDR1 MDHEN and CDR2 SYDVKM. The CDR3 is 14 amino acids. The CDR3 DNA sequence: TGTGCCAGCATGTCGCGGGGGCGTTACAATGAGCAGTTCTTC. As protein: CASMSRGRYNEQFF.

The chain's CDR3 is CATSRDAGRGTDTQYF. As DNA, the CDR3 is TGTGCCACCAGCAGAGATGCCGGCAGGGGCACAGATACGCAGTATTTT. This chain connects TRBV15 to TRBJ2-3, with D possibly matching TRBD1 (5 bases). This CDR3 is 16 amino acids long. The germline CDR1 and CDR2 sequences are LNHNV and YYDKDF (reference sequence). V shed 0 bases and J shed 1 base, with 11 bases lying between them.

The genes are TRBV7-8 and TRBJ2-7, with unresolved D. The CDR3 has 14 residues. CDR1 and CDR2 from the germline V gene are SGHVS and FQNEAQ. Trimming cost V 1 base and J 1 base, with 8 bases left between them. Written as DNA, the CDR3 is TGTGCCAGCAGCTTAGAAGGAGAATCCTACGAGCAGTACTTC. It is translated as CASSLEGESYEQYF.

The gene calls are TRBV4-1 and TRBJ1-3; 7 nucleotides line up with TRBD1. CDR3 length: 16 residues. Germline V CDR1 and CDR2: MGHRA, YSYEKL. The V gene end was trimmed by 3 bases and the J gene end by 1 base; junction bases not matched to a gene: 6. Here the CDR3 DNA reads TGCGCCAGCAGCCACACGGGACAGAATTCTGGAAACACCATATATTTT. Residues: CASSHTGQNSGNTIYF.

The chain recombines TRBV7-6 with TRBJ1-4, with TRBD1 as a possible D gene (5 bases). CDR1 is SGHVS, CDR2 FNYEAQ, per germline. The V and J ends lost 5 bases and 4 bases respectively, with 11 bases between them. The CDR3 has 14 residues. CDR3 residues: CASSERQNNEKLFF. As DNA, the CDR3 is TGTGCCAGCAGCGAGAGACAGAATAATGAAAAACTGTTTTTT.

V gene TRBV11-3 combines with J gene TRBJ2-1; D is perhaps TRBD1 or TRBD2 (6 bases each). Per the germline V gene, CDR1 is SGHNT and CDR2 is YENEEA. V was shortened by 1 base and J by 4 bases, with 14 bases between the two germline ends. The CDR3 runs 16 residues. The CDR3 sequence is CASSLVRGVSYNEQFF. The CDR3 DNA is TGTGCCAGCAGCTTAGTTAGGGGGGTGTCGTACAATGAGCAGTTCTTC.

The chain uses TRBV4-2 and TRBJ1-5; 8 positions match TRBD1. The CDR3 has 13 residues. The germline V gene encodes CDR1 LGHNA and CDR2 YNFKEQ. V was pared by 1 base and J by 7 bases, with 0 bases of the junction left unmatched. The CDR3 DNA is TGTGCCAGCAGCCAAGGGACAGGGCAGCCCCAGCATTTT. As protein: CASSQGTGQPQHF.

This sequence joins TRBV27 and TRBJ1-1; tentative D call: TRBD1 (6 bases). Looked up from germline, CDR1 is MNHEY and CDR2 is SMNVEV (reference sequence). The germline V and J ends were trimmed by 5 bases and 5 bases, with 24 bases remaining between them. The length of the CDR3 is 17 residues. CDR3 protein: CASSPWGAPRRGTEAFF. CDR3 nucleotide sequence: TGTGCCAGCAGTCCCTGGGGGGCGCCGAGAAGAGGAACTGAAGCTTTCTTT.

The chain recombines TRBV27 with TRBJ2-6; D is possibly TRBD1 or TRBD2 (5 bases each). Germline V gene lookup returns CDR1 MNHEY and CDR2 SMNVEV (reference sequence). Deletions cut 8 bases from V and 0 bases from J, with 14 bases between. The CDR3 has 16 amino acids. In DNA, the CDR3 is TGTGCCAGCCGGGGCAGTAGGCTCTCTGGGGCCAACGTCCTGACTTTC. This gives the protein CASRGSRLSGANVLTF. Complete variable domain (other parts from reference TRBV27 and TRBJ2-6): EAQVTQNPRYLITVTGKKLTVTCSQNMNHEYMSWYRQDPGLGLRQIYYSMNVEVTDKGDVPEGYKVSRKEKRNFPLILESPSPNQTSLYFCASRGSRLSGANVLTFGAGSRLTVL.

This clone showed up just once. The gene calls are TRBV4-1 and TRBJ1-5; D is unresolved. The CDR3 consists of 15 residues. The V end was cut by 3 bases, the J end by 4 bases, with 13 bases between. CDR1 is MGHRA and CDR2 is YSYEKL in the germline V gene. The CDR3 sequence is CASSHVGRGNQPQHF. Here the CDR3 DNA reads TGCGCCAGCAGCCATGTCGGACGGGGAAATCAGCCCCAGCATTTT.

The rearrangement joins TRBV10-2 to TRBJ2-5, with D perhaps given as TRBD1 or TRBD2 (5 bases each). CDR1 is WSHSY and CDR2 is SAAADI in the germline V gene. V was trimmed by 2 bases and J by 1 base, leaving 11 bases between them. This CDR3 has 15 residues. CDR3 sequence: CASSEPAGSQETQYF. For the CDR3, the DNA is TGCGCCAGCAGTGAGCCGGCAGGGAGCCAAGAGACCCAGTACTTC.

The chain has TRBV5-4 and TRBJ1-2; TRBD1 agrees at 9 bases. Per germline, CDR1 SGHNT and CDR2 YYREEE (reference sequence). Unmatched junction bases numbered 9, after V lost 4 bases and J lost 5 bases. This CDR3 is 15 amino acids long. The CDR3 loop is CASSVGQGIRYGYTF. The DNA for the CDR3 is TGTGCCAGCAGCGTGGGACAGGGAATTAGATATGGCTACACCTTC. Complete variable domain (other parts from reference TRBV5-4 and TRBJ1-2): ETGVTQSPTHLIKTRGQQVTLRCSSQSGHNTVSWYQQALGQGPQFIFQYYREEENGRGNFPPRFSGLQFPNYSSELNVNALELDDSALYLCASSVGQGIRYGYTFGSGTRLTVV.

This chain connects TRBV28 to TRBJ2-5; the D gene is possibly TRBD2 (6 bases). Germline CDR1 reads MDHEN; CDR2 reads SYDVKM. V gave up 2 bases and J gave up 8 bases, with 21 bases separating them. This CDR3 contains 16 residues. The CDR3, as DNA: TGTGCCAGCAGTTTAAGCATTAACCCTCGACTAGAAACCCAGTACTTC. Amino acids: CASSLSINPRLETQYF.